A selection of T cell receptor beta chains follows, all from one sample in a study of T cells after yellow fever vaccination. TCRdb re-derived calls from the 5' RACE reads in MiXCR, one entry per CDR3 protein. In the table there are some 600,000 distinct CDR3 sequences, 10% to 15% of which are singletons. Sequences were derived from PBMCs, sampled on the day of the yellow fever booster vaccination. The receptors here all came from a man aged 30-40 years who received the YFV17D yellow fever vaccine. CDR3s leave out the opening cysteine and the closing phenylalanine or tryptophan.

v_gene	j_gene	CDR3aa
TRBV20-1	TRBJ2-3	SAIYSGGTDTQY
TRBV30	TRBJ1-2	AWSVSRGYT
TRBV10-2	TRBJ2-7	ASTLNLAYEQY
TRBV10-2	TRBJ2-5	ASTPTSGSGGPQY
TRBV4-3	TRBJ2-2	ASSQDRYGGELF
TRBV7-2	TRBJ2-3	ASSLRLAASTDTQY
TRBV20-1	TRBJ1-5	SAQAGGSYSNQPQH
TRBV4-3	TRBJ2-7	ASSQEVSTARAYEQY
TRBV6-6	TRBJ1-5	ASSSGPLPQH
TRBV5-4	TRBJ2-5	ASSRETGGSTVTQY
TRBV5-6	TRBJ2-5	ASTFPGQGKETQY
TRBV20-1	TRBJ2-1	SARDRPGRLAYNEQF
TRBV6-1	TRBJ1-2	ASSARDREAGYT
TRBV6-5	TRBJ2-2	ASSYSSGGRIFEELF
TRBV14	TRBJ2-7	ASSRRQGLRMNEQY
TRBV5-1	TRBJ2-1	ASTLGKSSYNEQF
TRBV4-3	TRBJ2-5	ASSQEKAAPRLGAETQY
TRBV5-1	TRBJ2-1	ASSLVGQEAYNEQF
TRBV28	TRBJ1-2	ASTLKIGFSPRGYT
TRBV6-5	TRBJ2-3	ASSYTRVASGRAVDTQY
TRBV6-1	TRBJ2-3	ASSEPGDRDTQY
TRBV9	TRBJ2-7	ASSTGQHEQY
TRBV12-3/TRBV12-4	TRBJ2-5	ASRKNRDSKETQY
TRBV4-2	TRBJ2-7	ASSQDGSGRASEQY
TRBV10-3	TRBJ1-4	AISKGTGATNEKLF
TRBV29-1	TRBJ2-2	SVVTGSANTGELF
TRBV11-2	TRBJ2-3	ASSLIGAGGKDTQY
TRBV7-9	TRBJ1-1	ASSLMGARTEAF
TRBV20-1	TRBJ2-7	SAEPVGAYEQY
TRBV20-1	TRBJ2-1	SAKSGGSGNANEQF
TRBV21-1	TRBJ2-1	ASSKALMSGSVNEQF
TRBV7-2	TRBJ2-1	ASSYWGVDEQF
TRBV29-1	TRBJ2-2	SGKWRVTGELF
TRBV20-1	TRBJ1-1	SARGQGASRTEAF
TRBV5-1	TRBJ2-6	ASSFPQGDGANVLT
TRBV5-1	TRBJ2-3	ASSWTSGYTDTQY
TRBV7-9	TRBJ2-7	ASSPGLDDHEQY
TRBV14	TRBJ2-1	ASSLGLAGINYNEQF
TRBV11-2	TRBJ2-5	ASSLEYGTSGRLEETQY
TRBV5-1	TRBJ2-1	ASSLEASARNEQF
TRBV12-5	TRBJ1-1	ASGLAGKTAF
TRBV5-1	TRBJ2-7	ASSLAGTDYEQY
TRBV29-1	TRBJ2-2	SVEDTGKLF
TRBV13	TRBJ2-4	ASSRRGLAKNIQY
TRBV11-2	TRBJ2-6	ASSNPRTSGIFGANVLT
TRBV12-3/TRBV12-4	TRBJ2-5	ASNGGVTKTQY
TRBV12-3/TRBV12-4	TRBJ2-7	ASSLPGAQEQY
TRBV7-9	TRBJ2-7	ASRPTGQHYEQY
TRBV12-3/TRBV12-4	TRBJ2-7	ASSLSYREGYEQY
TRBV10-2	TRBJ2-1	ASSGLFAGDRYNEQF
TRBV7-6	TRBJ2-2	ASSRTTSGIYTGELF
TRBV6-2/TRBV6-3	TRBJ2-7	ASSFSLRGTGAGLSYEQY
TRBV20-1	TRBJ2-1	SARVTSGLSYNEQF
TRBV20-1	TRBJ1-1	SAADTLSTEAF